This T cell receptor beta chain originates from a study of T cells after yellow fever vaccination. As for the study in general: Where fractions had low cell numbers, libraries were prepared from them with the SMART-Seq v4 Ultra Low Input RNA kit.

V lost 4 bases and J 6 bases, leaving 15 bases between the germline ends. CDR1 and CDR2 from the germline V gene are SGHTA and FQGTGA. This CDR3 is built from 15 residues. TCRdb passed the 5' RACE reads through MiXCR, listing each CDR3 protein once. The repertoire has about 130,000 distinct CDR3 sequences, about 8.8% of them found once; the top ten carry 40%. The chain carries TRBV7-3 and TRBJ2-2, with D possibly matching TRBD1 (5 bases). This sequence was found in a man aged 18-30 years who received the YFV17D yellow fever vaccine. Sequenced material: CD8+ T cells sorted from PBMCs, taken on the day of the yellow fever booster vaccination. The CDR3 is CASSYGQGLAGELFF. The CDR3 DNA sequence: TGTGCCAGCAGCTACGGGCAGGGTCTAGCCGGGGAGCTGTTTTTT. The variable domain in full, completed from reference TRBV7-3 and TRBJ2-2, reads GAGVSQTPSNKVTEKGKYVELRCDPISGHTALYWYRQSLGQGPEFLIYFQGTGAADDSGLPNDRFFAVRPEGSVSTLKIQRTERGDSAVYLCASSYGQGLAGELFFGEGSRLTVL.